This T cell receptor beta chain was captured by sequencing in a study of beta chain features in type 1 diabetes. Overall study: Across all samples, about 100 million sorted cells were examined.

Expressed TCRB transcripts got sequenced, as all isolated RNA was reverse transcribed. Approximately 3.7 million reads per sample on average were obtained from naive, central memory and regulatory T cell samples. This table comes from immunoSEQ multiplex PCR, and its TCRdb copy is limited to in-frame clones, with some not included. The sample includes about 150,000 clones, approximately 8.1% of them seen just once. Averaging approximately 0.11 L, one heparinised blood draw was given by each donor. Sorting based on CD45RO/CCR7/CD25/CD127/CD95/CD27 separated CD4+ naive, central memory, regulatory and stem cell-like memory cells. Germline V gene lookup returns CDR1 MNHEY and CDR2 SVGAGI. With V trimmed by 5 bases and J by 7 bases, 6 bases remained unmatched. The CDR3 runs 14 residues.

The receptor was isolated from a man younger than 35 in good health. Sequencing used central memory CD4+ T cells from blood. V usage is TRBV6-5 and J usage is TRBJ2-2; 8 bases agree with TRBD1. CDR3 in amino acids: CASSLNRGNGELFF. The CDR3 nucleotides are TGTGCCAGCAGTCTGAACAGGGGGAACGGGGAGCTGTTTTTT.